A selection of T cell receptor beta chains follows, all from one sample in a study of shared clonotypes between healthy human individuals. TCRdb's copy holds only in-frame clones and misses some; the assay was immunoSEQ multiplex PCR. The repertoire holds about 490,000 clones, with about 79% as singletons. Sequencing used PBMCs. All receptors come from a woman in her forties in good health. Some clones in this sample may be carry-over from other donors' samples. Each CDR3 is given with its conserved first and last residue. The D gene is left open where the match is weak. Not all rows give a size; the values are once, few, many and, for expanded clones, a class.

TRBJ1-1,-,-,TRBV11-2,TGTGCCAGCAGCTTAGGTGACCCCAGGGACACTGAAGCTTTCTTT,CASSLGDPRDTEAFF
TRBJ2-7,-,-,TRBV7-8,TGTGCCAGCAGCTTACCCTCCCTAGGGAAGGAGCAGTACTTC,CASSLPSLGKEQYF
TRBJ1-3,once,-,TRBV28,TGTGCCAGCAGTTTAACAAGGAGGCGGTCGGGTGGAAACACCATATATTTT,CASSLTRRRSGGNTIYF
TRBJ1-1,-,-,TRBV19,TGTGCCAGTAGTATCGTCTCTGTTCGGGACACTGAAGCTTTCTTT,CASSIVSVRDTEAFF
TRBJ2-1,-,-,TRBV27,TGTGCCAGCACCCCCCATCCGGGACGCAATGAGCAGTTCTTC,CASTPHPGRNEQFF
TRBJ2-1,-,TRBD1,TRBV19,TGTGCCAGTAGTTTAATTAGCACAGGGGTGAGGAATGAGCAGTTCTTC,CASSLISTGVRNEQFF
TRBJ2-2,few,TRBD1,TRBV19,TGTGCCAGTAGTGAAACAGGGGGCAGGCGCGCCGGGGAGCTGTTTTTT,CASSETGGRRAGELFF
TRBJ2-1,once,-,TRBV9,TGTGCCAGCAGCGAGGGGGAGCGTGAGCAGTTCTTC,CASSEGEREQFF
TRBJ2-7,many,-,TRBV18,TGTGCCAGCTCACCAGGGCACGAGCAGTACTTC,CASSPGHEQYF
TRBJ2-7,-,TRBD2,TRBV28,TGTGCCAGCAGTTCCCCGGGACTAGCAGCGTACGAGCAGTACTTC,CASSSPGLAAYEQYF
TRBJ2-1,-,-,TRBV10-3,TGTGCCATCAGTGAGGGACCACCCGACCCATCGTTCTTC,CAISEGPPDPSFF
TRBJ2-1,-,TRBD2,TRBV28,TGTGCCAGCAGTCCCTCAGGACTAGCCCACAATGAGCAGTTCTTC,CASSPSGLAHNEQFF
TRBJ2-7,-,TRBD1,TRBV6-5,TGTGCCAGCAGCGACTCCCGGGACAGGGTATACGAGCAGTACTTC,CASSDSRDRVYEQYF
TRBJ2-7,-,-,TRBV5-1,TGCGCCAGCAGCTTGGACGACCCCTACGAGCAGTACTTC,CASSLDDPYEQYF
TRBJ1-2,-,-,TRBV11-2,TGTGCCAGCAGCTTAGGGGAGAACTATGGCTACACCTTC,CASSLGENYGYTF
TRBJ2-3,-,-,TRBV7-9,TGTGCCAGCAGCTTAGATTTAGCGAGCACAGATACGCAGTATTTT,CASSLDLASTDTQYF
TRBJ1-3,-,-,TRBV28,TGTGCCAGCAGTTTTTCGGGATACGGAAACACCATATATTTT,CASSFSGYGNTIYF
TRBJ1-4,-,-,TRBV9,TGTGCCAGCAGCCCAAACACTAGAAATGGGGAAAAACTGTTTTTT,CASSPNTRNGEKLFF
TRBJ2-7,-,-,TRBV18,TGTGCCAGCTCGGGGGGCGACCTTTCCTACGAGCAGTACTTC,CASSGGDLSYEQYF
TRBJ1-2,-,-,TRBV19,TGTGCCAGTAGTAGTCAGACTTCTCCCGTCTATGGCTACACCTTC,CASSSQTSPVYGYTF
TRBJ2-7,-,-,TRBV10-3,TGTGCCATCAGTGAGTCCCTCTACGAGCAGTACTTC,CAISESLYEQYF
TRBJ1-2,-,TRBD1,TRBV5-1,TGCGCCAGCAGCTTGGAGGCAGGGGGCTCACTTAACTATGGCTACACCTTC,CASSLEAGGSLNYGYTF
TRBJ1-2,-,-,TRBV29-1,TGCAGCGTTGAAAAGGGATATGGCTACACCTTC,CSVEKGYGYTF
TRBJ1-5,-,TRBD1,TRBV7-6,TGTGCCAGCAGCCGACAGGGGGCGGCTCAGCCCCAGCATTTT,CASSRQGAAQPQHF
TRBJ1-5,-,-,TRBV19,TGTGCCAGCCGGGGGTCAGGGAATCAGCCCCAGCATTTT,CASRGSGNQPQHF
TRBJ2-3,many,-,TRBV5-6,TGTGCCAGCAGCTTGGTTAGCACAGATACGCAGTATTTT,CASSLVSTDTQYF
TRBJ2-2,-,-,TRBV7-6,TGTGCCAGCACCATTAAGGCGTCTGGGACCGGGGAGCTGTTTTTT,CASTIKASGTGELFF
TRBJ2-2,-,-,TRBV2,TGTGCCAGCAGCCCCCGGGTCGACGGGGAGCTGTTTTTT,CASSPRVDGELFF
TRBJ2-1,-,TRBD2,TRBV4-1,TGCGCCAGCAGCCAACGGGGCCAGCGGGGCTACAATGAGCAGTTCTTC,CASSQRGQRGYNEQFF
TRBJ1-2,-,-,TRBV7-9,TGTGCCAGCAGCCGACCTCCTGGGACCTCCACCACACGGGGTGGCTACACCTTC,CASSRPPGTSTTRGGYTF
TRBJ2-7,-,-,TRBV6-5,TGTGCCAGCAGTTACTCGTACCGGGACCCTAGCGAGCAGTACTTC,CASSYSYRDPSEQYF
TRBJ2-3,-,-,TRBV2,TGTGCCAGCAGCCCCAGCGTGGGGCCGGGGGATACGCAGTATTTT,CASSPSVGPGDTQYF
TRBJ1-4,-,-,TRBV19,TGTGCCAGTAGTTCGGACAGACTTAATGAAAAACTGTTTTTT,CASSSDRLNEKLFF
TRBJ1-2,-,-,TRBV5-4,TGTGCCAGCAGTTTCGGGGACACCTATGGCTACACCTTC,CASSFGDTYGYTF
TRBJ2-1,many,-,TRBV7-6,TGTGCCAGCAGCCAGACCTCAAGCCGTGAGCAGTTCTTC,CASSQTSSREQFF
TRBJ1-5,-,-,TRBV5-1,TGCGCCAGCAGCTTCGATGGTTTCAATCAGCCCCAGCATTTT,CASSFDGFNQPQHF
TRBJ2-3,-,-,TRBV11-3,TGTGCCAGCAGCTTAGAATCCGTGTCTACGCAGTATTTT,CASSLESVSTQYF
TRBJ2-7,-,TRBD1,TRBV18,TGTGCCAGCTCACGATCGGACAGGGGAAGCGAGCAGTACTTC,CASSRSDRGSEQYF
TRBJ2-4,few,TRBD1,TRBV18,TGTGCCAGCTCCCGGGACAGGGGGAACATTCAGTACTTC,CASSRDRGNIQYF